This TCR beta chain is from a study of T cell responses to AZD1222 COVID-19 vaccine. Study observations and caveats: Reportedly, close to half of spike-specific TCRs are directed against unmutated variant regions. Donors were largely white British and mainly female; clonal diversity was possibly underestimated.

Turning to this clone: Its antigen is not known.

Only in-frame clones appear in the TCRdb table, and some are missing; sequencing was by immunoSEQ multiplex PCR. The sample records 150,000 to 200,000 clones, 70% to 90% being singletons. The length of the CDR3 is 15 residues. The germline V and J ends were trimmed by 1 base and 6 bases, with 14 bases remaining between them. Germline V CDR1 and CDR2: SGHRS, YFSETQ. The sequences come from peripheral blood, collected on day 0 of AZD1222 vaccination. This clonotype was obtained from an adult in good health. The V call is TRBV5-1, the J call TRBJ2-1; D tentatively reads TRBD1 or TRBD2 (7 bases each). CDR3 bases: TGCGCCAGCAGCTTGCACCAGGGGGGGGTCAATGAGCAGTTCTTC. It encodes CASSLHQGGVNEQFF. The full variable domain, rest sourced from reference TRBV5-1 and TRBJ2-1, is KAGVTQTPRYLIKTRGQQVTLSCSPISGHRSVSWYQQTPGQGLQFLFEYFSETQRNKGNFPGRFSGRQFSNSRSEMNVSTLELGDSALYLCASSLHQGGVNEQFFGPGTRLTVL.